This T cell receptor beta chain is drawn from a study of shared clonotypes between healthy human individuals. Across the study: Donor composition was a couple of women and a few men, aged 18 to 49. Findings of the study overall: Represented diversity, genetic and exposure-history alike, was limited by few donors. Generally, naive subsets came out with larger estimated richness than memory subsets.

A note on this clone: The antigen remains undetermined.

In the naive CD8 group, cells lacked CD45RO and were positively selected for CCR7, so terminally differentiated effector memory CD45RA+ cells were left out. Original methodology: Junction-only sequences without quality scores were provided by ImmunoSEQ, so filtering was different. This table comes from immunoSEQ multiplex PCR, and its TCRdb copy is limited to in-frame clones, with some not included. V, J and clone size were drawn from that table, and D and trimming were deduced from the DNA. Of around 2,000,000 clones listed, about 95% are singletons. CDR1 WSHSY and CDR2 SAAADI come from the germline V gene. This CDR3 comprises 15 residues. V dropped 0 bases and J dropped 2 bases, with 11 bases sitting between them.

The chain couples TRBV10-2 to TRBJ2-7; the D gene is possibly TRBD2 (6 bases). The TCR sequence derives from a man younger than 35 in good health. Input material: naive CD8+ T cells sorted from blood. This CDR3 reads CASSESAGPTYEQYF. The CDR3 region has the DNA TGCGCCAGCAGTGAGTCGGCGGGGCCGACCTACGAGCAGTACTTC.